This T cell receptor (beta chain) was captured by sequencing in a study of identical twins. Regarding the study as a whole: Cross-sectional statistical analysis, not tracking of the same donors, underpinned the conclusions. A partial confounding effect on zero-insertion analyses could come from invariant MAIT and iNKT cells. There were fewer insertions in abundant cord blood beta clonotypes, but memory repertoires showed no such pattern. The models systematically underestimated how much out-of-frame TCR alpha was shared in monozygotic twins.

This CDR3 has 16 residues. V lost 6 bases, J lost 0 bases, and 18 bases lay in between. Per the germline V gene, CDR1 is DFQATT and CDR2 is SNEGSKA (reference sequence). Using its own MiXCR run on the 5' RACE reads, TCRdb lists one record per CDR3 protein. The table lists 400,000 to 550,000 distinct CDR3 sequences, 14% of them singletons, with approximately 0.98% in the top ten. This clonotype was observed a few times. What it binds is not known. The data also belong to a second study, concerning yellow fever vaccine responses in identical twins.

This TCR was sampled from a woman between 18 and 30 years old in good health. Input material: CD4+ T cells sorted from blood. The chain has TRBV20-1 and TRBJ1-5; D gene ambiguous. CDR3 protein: CSASSPNAGSNQPQHF. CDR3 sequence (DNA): TGCAGTGCCTCTTCTCCCAACGCGGGTAGCAATCAGCCCCAGCATTTT.